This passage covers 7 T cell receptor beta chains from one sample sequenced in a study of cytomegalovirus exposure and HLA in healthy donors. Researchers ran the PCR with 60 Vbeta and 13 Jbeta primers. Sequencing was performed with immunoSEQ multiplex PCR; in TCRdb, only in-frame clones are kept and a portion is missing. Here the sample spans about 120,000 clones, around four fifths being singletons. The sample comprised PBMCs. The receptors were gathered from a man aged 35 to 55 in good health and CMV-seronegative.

CDR3 DNA: TGTGCCTGGAGTGACGGCTATGGCTACACCTTC. It yields the protein CAWSDGYGYTF. The chain employs TRBV30 and TRBJ1-2, with D unresolved. Trimming took off 1 base at V and 4 bases at J, with 4 bases between the two ends. Germline V gene lookup returns CDR1 GTSNPN and CDR2 SVGIG (reference sequence). The CDR3 consists of 11 residues.

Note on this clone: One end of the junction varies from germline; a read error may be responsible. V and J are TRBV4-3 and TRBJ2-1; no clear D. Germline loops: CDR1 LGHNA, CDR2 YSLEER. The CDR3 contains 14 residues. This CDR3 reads CACSQGLSDNEQFF. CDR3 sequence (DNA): TGCGCCTGCAGCCAAGGGCTCTCAGACAATGAGCAGTTCTTC.

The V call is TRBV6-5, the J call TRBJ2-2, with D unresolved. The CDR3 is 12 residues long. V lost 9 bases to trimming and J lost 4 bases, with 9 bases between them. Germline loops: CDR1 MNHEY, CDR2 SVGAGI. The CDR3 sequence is CASSFLTGELFF. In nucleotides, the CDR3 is TGTGCCAGTTCTTTTCTCACCGGGGAGCTGTTTTTT.

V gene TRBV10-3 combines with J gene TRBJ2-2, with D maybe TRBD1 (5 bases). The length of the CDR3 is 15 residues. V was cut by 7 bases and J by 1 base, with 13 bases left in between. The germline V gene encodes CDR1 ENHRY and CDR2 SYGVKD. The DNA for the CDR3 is TGTGCCATCAATCTAGGGGCCCAGAACACCGGGGAGCTGTTTTTT. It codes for CAINLGAQNTGELFF.

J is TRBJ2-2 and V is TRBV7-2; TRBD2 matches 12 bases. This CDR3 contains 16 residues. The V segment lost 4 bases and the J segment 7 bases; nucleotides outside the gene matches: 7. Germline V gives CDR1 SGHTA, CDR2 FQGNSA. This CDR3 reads CASSSSLAGGHGELFF. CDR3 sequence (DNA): TGTGCCAGCAGCTCCTCGCTAGCGGGAGGGCACGGGGAGCTGTTTTTT.

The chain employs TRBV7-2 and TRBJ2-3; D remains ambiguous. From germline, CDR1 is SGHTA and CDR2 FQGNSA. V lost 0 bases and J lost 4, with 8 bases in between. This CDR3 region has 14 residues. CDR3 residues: CASSLAPGADTQYF. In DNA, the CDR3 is TGTGCCAGCAGCTTAGCTCCCGGTGCAGATACGCAGTATTTT.

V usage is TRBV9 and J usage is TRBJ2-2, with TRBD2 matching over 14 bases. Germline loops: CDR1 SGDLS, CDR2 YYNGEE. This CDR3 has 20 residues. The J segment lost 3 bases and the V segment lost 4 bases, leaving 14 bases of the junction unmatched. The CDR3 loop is CASSPPTGTSGSQYTGELFF. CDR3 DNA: TGTGCCAGCAGCCCGCCCACGGGGACTAGCGGGAGTCAGTACACCGGGGAGCTGTTTTTT.